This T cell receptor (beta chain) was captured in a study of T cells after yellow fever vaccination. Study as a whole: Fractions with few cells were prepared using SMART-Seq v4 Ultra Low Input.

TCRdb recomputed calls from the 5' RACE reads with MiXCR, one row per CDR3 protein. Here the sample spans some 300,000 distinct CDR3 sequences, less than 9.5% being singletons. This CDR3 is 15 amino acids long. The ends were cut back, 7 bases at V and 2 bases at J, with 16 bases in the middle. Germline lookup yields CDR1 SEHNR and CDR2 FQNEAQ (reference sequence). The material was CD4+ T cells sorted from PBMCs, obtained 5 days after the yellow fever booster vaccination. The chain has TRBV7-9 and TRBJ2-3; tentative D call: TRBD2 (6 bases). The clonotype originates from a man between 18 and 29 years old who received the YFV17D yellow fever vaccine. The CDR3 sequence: CASTRERGNTDTQYF. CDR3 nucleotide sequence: TGTGCCAGCACCCGGGAGAGGGGAAACACAGATACGCAGTATTTT.